These T cell receptor beta chains were read from a single sample in a study of shared clonotypes between healthy human individuals. TCRdb's copy holds only in-frame clones and misses some; the assay was immunoSEQ multiplex PCR. This sample has about 1.4 million clones, with roughly 96% found just once. Sequenced input: naive CD4+ T cells sorted from blood. The receptors were sampled from a man under 40 in good health. CDR3s include the opening cysteine and the closing phenylalanine or tryptophan. D genes are given only for firm matches. Size tells how often a clone was seen (once, few, many) or the class of an expanded clone, and some rows leave it out.

v_gene	j_gene	abundance	d_gene	CDR3nt	CDR3aa
TRBV5-1	TRBJ2-5	once	.	TGCGCCAGCAGCTTCTTCGGCGCCCGAGAGACCCAGTACTTC	CASSFFGARETQYF
TRBV6-6	TRBJ1-2	.	TRBD1	TGTGCCAGCAGACCAAGACAGGGAGGCAGTTCGATTTTC	CASRPRQGGSSIF
TRBV10-3	TRBJ2-5	.	.	TGTGTCATCAGTGACCCACACCAAGAGACCCAGTACTTC	CVISDPHQETQYF
TRBV5-1	TRBJ2-3	.	.	TGCGCCAGCAGCTTAGGAGCGGTGAGCACAGATACGCAGTATTTT	CASSLGAVSTDTQYF
TRBV7-2	TRBJ1-4	.	TRBD1	TGTGCCAGCAGCTCACAGGGGCGGTATGAAAAACTGTTTTTT	CASSSQGRYEKLFF
TRBV6-6	TRBJ2-5	.	.	TGTGCCAGCAGTTACTCCGGGACGGGAGAGACCCAGTACTTC	CASSYSGTGETQYF
TRBV11-1	TRBJ2-7	.	.	TGTGCCAGCAGCCCCTATTCGGCAGGGACCTACGAGCAGTACTTC	CASSPYSAGTYEQYF
TRBV6-1	TRBJ2-7	.	.	TGTGCCAGCAGTGAAGTTGCGCGGCAGTACTTC	CASSEVARQYF
TRBV18	TRBJ2-5	.	TRBD1	TGTGCCAGCTCACCACTGGACAGGGGTGAGACCCAGTACTTC	CASSPLDRGETQYF
TRBV28	TRBJ2-1	.	.	TGTGCCAGCAGTTTACCAGGGGTGGACAATGAGCAGTTCTTC	CASSLPGVDNEQFF
TRBV9	TRBJ2-1	.	TRBD1	TGTGCCAGCACGAGGACAGGGGGCAACAATGAGCAGTTCTTC	CASTRTGGNNEQFF
TRBV5-6	TRBJ2-5	.	.	TGTGCCAGCAGCTTTGGCGGGATGGAAGAGACCCAGTACTTC	CASSFGGMEETQYF
TRBV27	TRBJ2-3	.	.	TGTGCCAGCAGGCCGTACAGGGCCACAGATACGCAGTATTTT	CASRPYRATDTQYF
TRBV5-6	TRBJ1-2	.	.	TGTGCCAGCACGCCTTTAGGCAGGGATGGCGGCTACACCTTC	CASTPLGRDGGYTF
TRBV18	TRBJ2-1	.	TRBD2	TGTGCCAGCTCACCCGGCGGGAGCAGCTCCTACAATGAGCAGTTCTTC	CASSPGGSSSYNEQFF
TRBV6-5	TRBJ2-7	.	.	TGTGCCAGCAGTTACACACGGCAGGCCTACGAGCAGTACTTC	CASSYTRQAYEQYF
TRBV27	TRBJ2-1	.	TRBD1	TGTGCCAGCAGCCTCCTGGGACAGGGGGCTTGGAATGAGCAGTTCTTC	CASSLLGQGAWNEQFF
TRBV20-1	TRBJ1-1	.	.	TGCAGTGCTCGTCCAGGGGTGGGCGCTTTCTTT	CSARPGVGAFF
TRBV9	TRBJ2-1	.	.	TGTGCCAGCAGCGTAGTTAGCGGAAAATACCTCAATGAGCAGTTCTTC	CASSVVSGKYLNEQFF
TRBV6-1	TRBJ2-7	.	TRBD1	TGTGCCAGCCTAGGGACAGGGGGGTTGGAGCAGTACTTC	CASLGTGGLEQYF
TRBV15	TRBJ1-5	.	.	TGTGCCACCAGCAGAGTGCCGAGAGGGATTCAGCCCCAGCATTTT	CATSRVPRGIQPQHF
TRBV5-4	TRBJ2-7	.	TRBD2	TGTGCCAGCAGCTTGCCCTGGACTAGCGGTCGCTACGAGCAGTACTTC	CASSLPWTSGRYEQYF
TRBV6-1	TRBJ2-4	.	.	TGTGCCAGCAGTGCCCTCTGGGGGCAGGGCTTGCGGGACCTTAACATTCAGTACTTC	CASSALWGQGLRDLNIQYF
TRBV2	TRBJ1-2	.	.	TGTGCCAGCAGAACCACAGGGTATGGCTACACCTTC	CASRTTGYGYTF
TRBV6-5	TRBJ2-7	once	TRBD1	TGTGCCAGCAGTTCCACAGGGGGCGCATCCTACGAGCAGTACTTC	CASSSTGGASYEQYF
TRBV13	TRBJ2-7	.	.	TGTGCCAGCAGCTTACGGCAGGGAAGCTCCTACGAGCAGTACTTC	CASSLRQGSSYEQYF
TRBV13	TRBJ2-7	.	TRBD2	TGTGCCAGCAGCTCGTTCGCGGGAGGGAGGGAGCAGTACTTC	CASSSFAGGREQYF
TRBV5-4	TRBJ2-7	.	.	TGTGCCAGCACCCGTCTGGGCAGGGACCTGGACGAGCAGTACTTC	CASTRLGRDLDEQYF
TRBV5-1	TRBJ2-7	.	.	TGCGCCAGCAGCGCAGCGGACGGATACTACGAGCAGTACTTC	CASSAADGYYEQYF
TRBV19	TRBJ2-7	.	.	TGTGCCAGTAGTTCAATTGCGGGCTCCACGGGGGAGCAGTACTTC	CASSSIAGSTGEQYF
TRBV25-1	TRBJ2-7	.	.	TGTGCCAGCAATGTGGTAGGAGAGCAGTACTTC	CASNVVGEQYF
TRBV6-1	TRBJ1-1	.	.	TGTGCCAGCAGGGTAGCTCGGGGCACTGAAGCTTTCTTT	CASRVARGTEAFF
TRBV5-1	TRBJ2-5	.	.	TGCGCCAGCACCTTTGGGGAAAGGGAGACCCAGTACTTC	CASTFGERETQYF
TRBV11-2	TRBJ2-7	once	.	TGTGCCAGCAGCCGTACAGGTCCCTACGAGCAGTACTTC	CASSRTGPYEQYF
TRBV6-1	TRBJ2-7	.	TRBD2	TGTGCCAGCAGTGGGCCTCGGGGGGGGCTTTCCTACGAGCAGTACTTC	CASSGPRGGLSYEQYF
TRBV5-5	TRBJ2-5	.	TRBD1	TGTGCCAGCAGCTTGGGGGACAGGATCCAAGAGACCCAGTACTTC	CASSLGDRIQETQYF
TRBV5-8	TRBJ1-1	.	.	TGTGCCAGCAGCCGGCATCCCGGGACACTGAACACTGAAGCTTTCTTT	CASSRHPGTLNTEAFF
TRBV4-1	TRBJ2-1	.	TRBD2	TGCGCCAGCAGCCAAGAAGCGGGAGGGCATGAGCAGTTCTTC	CASSQEAGGHEQFF
TRBV10-1	TRBJ2-1	.	TRBD1	TGCGCCAGCAGGATGGGACAGGGGGCAAACAATGAGCAGTTCTTC	CASRMGQGANNEQFF
TRBV27	TRBJ2-1	.	.	TGTGCCAGCAGTCCCTACCCCCCCGGTAGCTCCTACAATGAGCAGTTCTTC	CASSPYPPGSSYNEQFF
TRBV10-1	TRBJ2-3	.	.	TGCGCCAGCAGTGAGGGGGGGCAAGTAGATACGCAGTATTTT	CASSEGGQVDTQYF
TRBV19	TRBJ2-7	.	.	TGTGCCAGTAGTAGGGACGCCTACGAGCAGTACTTC	CASSRDAYEQYF
TRBV27	TRBJ2-1	.	TRBD2	TGTGCCAGCAGTTTATGGGGGGGAGGCCAAGACAATGAGCAGTTCTTC	CASSLWGGGQDNEQFF
TRBV6-1	TRBJ1-5	.	TRBD1	TGTGCCAGCCTCCCGGGACAGGGGTTGTATCAGCCCCAGCATTTT	CASLPGQGLYQPQHF
TRBV9	TRBJ2-7	.	.	TGTGCCAGCAGCGTAGGACTGCAAACCTACGAGCAGTACTTC	CASSVGLQTYEQYF